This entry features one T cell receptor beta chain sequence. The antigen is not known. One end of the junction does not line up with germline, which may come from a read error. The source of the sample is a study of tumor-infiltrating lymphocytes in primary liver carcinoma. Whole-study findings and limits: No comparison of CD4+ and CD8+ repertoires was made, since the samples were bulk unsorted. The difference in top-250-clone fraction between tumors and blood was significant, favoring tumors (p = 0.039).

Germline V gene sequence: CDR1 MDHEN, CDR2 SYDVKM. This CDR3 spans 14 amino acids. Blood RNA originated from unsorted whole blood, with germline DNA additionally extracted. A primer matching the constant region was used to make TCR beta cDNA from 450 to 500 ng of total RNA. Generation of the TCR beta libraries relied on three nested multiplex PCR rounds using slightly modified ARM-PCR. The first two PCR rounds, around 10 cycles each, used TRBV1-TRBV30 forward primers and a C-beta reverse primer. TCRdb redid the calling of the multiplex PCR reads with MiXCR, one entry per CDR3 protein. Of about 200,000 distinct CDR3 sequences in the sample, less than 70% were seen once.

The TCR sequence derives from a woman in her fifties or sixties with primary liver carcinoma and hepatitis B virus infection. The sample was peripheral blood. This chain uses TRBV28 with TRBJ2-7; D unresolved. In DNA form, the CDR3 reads TGTGCCAGCAGTTCCAGTGGCCTGGGGTACGAGCGGTACTTC. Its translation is CASSSSGLGYERYF.